The 2 T cell receptor beta chains listed next were all sequenced from one sample in a study of blood T cell repertoires in COVID-19. Sequencing was performed with immunoSEQ multiplex PCR; in TCRdb, only in-frame clones are kept and a portion is missing. The table has around 100,000 clones, about 80% seen once. Sequencing was carried out using peripheral blood. All receptors come from a human donor in a cohort sampled during active COVID-19.

The chain is built from TRBV29-1 and TRBJ2-2; a possible D gene is TRBD1 (6 bases). The germline V and J ends were trimmed by 7 bases and 6 bases, with 12 bases remaining between them. The CDR3 totals 12 residues. CDR1 and CDR2 (germline): SQVTM, ANQGSEA. The CDR3 spells CSAGRGAGELFF. Written as DNA, the CDR3 is TGCAGCGCCGGCAGGGGTGCCGGGGAGCTGTTTTTT.

The chain is built from TRBV6-5 and TRBJ1-2, with 7 nucleotides matching TRBD1. The length of the CDR3 is 13 residues. Trimming removed 4 bases from V and 4 bases from J; junction bases left unmatched: 3. The germline CDR1 and CDR2 sequences are MNHEY and SVGAGI. The CDR3 sequence is CASSSAGGYGYTF. CDR3 nucleotides: TGTGCCAGCAGTTCCGCAGGGGGCTATGGCTACACCTTC.